This TCR beta chain was retrieved from a study of beta chain features in type 1 diabetes. About the study: Healthy donors resembled patients in age, gender and cell yields. Sorted cell examination encompassed 100 million to 110 million cells across all samples.

Germline CDR1 and CDR2: GTSNPN and SVGIG (reference sequence). The CDR3 totals 14 residues. The V gene lost 3 bases and the J gene lost 8 bases, with 19 bases spanning the gap. As concerns this clone: The target antigen is unknown.

Findings and caveats of the study: The analysis here could not establish whether HLA type shapes TCRB rearrangement. Because the template was cDNA, high-expressing cells might be over-represented.

The entirety of the isolated RNA underwent reverse transcription, so expressed TCRB transcripts were sequenced. Clones were sequenced by immunoSEQ multiplex PCR, and TCRdb holds only the in-frame ones, with some missing. The sample gives 250,000 or so clones, 68% of which show up once; about 0.05% is in the top ten. The chain recombines TRBV30 with TRBJ1-1, with D tentatively TRBD1 (5 bases). The sequence was collected from a man in his thirties or forties in good health. Sample: naive CD4+ T cells from blood. CDR3 bases: TGTGCCTGGAGCACTACCAGGGAGTCGGGAGAAGCTTTCTTT. This gives the protein CAWSTTRESGEAFF.